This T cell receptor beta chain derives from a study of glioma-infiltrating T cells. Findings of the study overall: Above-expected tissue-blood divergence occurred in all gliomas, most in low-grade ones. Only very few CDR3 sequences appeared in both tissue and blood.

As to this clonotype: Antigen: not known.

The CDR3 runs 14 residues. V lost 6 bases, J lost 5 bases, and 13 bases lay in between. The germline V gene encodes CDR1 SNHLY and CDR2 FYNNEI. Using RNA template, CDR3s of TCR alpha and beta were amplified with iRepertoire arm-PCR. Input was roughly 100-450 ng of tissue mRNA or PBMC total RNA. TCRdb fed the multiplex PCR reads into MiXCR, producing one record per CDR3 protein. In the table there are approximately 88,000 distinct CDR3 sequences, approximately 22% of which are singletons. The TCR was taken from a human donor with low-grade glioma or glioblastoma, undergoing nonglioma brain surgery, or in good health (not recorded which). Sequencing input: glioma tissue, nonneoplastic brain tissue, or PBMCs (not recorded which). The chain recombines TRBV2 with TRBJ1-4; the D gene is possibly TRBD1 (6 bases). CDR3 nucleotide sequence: TGTGCCAGCAGCACAGGGAGGGGAAATGAAAAACTGTTTTTT. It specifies CASSTGRGNEKLFF. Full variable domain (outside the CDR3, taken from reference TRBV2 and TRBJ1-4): EPEVTQTPSHQVTQMGQEVILRCVPISNHLYFYWYRQILGQKVEFLVSFYNNEISEKSEIFDDQFSVERPDGSNFTLKIRSTKLEDSAMYFCASSTGRGNEKLFFGSGTQLSVL.